This T cell receptor beta chain was identified during a study of Ad26.COV2.S vaccination and SARS-CoV-2 variants. Findings and limits, study-wide: Analyses that measured TCR breadth and depth may have underestimated total T cell responses. Among vaccine recipients, spike-specific TCR breadth exceeded that of placebo recipients. After vaccination, substantial breadth of spike-specific CD8+ and CD4+ responses was reported.

Stated treatment: about 20 received Ad26.COV2.S at low or high dose, single or two shots; about 5 received placebo; per-sample allocation not given. Each sample was drawn 63 days after the first injection (of vaccine or placebo). On this clone: Its antigen remains unidentified.

Sequencing was performed with immunoSEQ multiplex PCR; in TCRdb, only in-frame clones are kept and a portion is missing. Of roughly 350,000 clones listed, 88% are singletons. The CDR3 spans 15 residues. Germline loops: CDR1 PRHDT, CDR2 FYEKMQ (reference sequence). Trimming took 4 bases from V and 5 from J; bases not matched to a gene: 8. This chain connects TRBV13 to TRBJ2-3; 8 bases align to TRBD2. The specimen comprised peripheral blood, sampled in a trial of Ad26.COV2.S vaccine versus placebo. The source is a person between 18 and 59 years old who received the Ad26.COV2.S COVID-19 vaccine or a placebo. This chain's CDR3 is CASSSTAGVEDTQYF. CDR3 nucleotides: TGTGCCAGCAGCTCAACAGCGGGAGTGGAAGATACGCAGTATTTT.